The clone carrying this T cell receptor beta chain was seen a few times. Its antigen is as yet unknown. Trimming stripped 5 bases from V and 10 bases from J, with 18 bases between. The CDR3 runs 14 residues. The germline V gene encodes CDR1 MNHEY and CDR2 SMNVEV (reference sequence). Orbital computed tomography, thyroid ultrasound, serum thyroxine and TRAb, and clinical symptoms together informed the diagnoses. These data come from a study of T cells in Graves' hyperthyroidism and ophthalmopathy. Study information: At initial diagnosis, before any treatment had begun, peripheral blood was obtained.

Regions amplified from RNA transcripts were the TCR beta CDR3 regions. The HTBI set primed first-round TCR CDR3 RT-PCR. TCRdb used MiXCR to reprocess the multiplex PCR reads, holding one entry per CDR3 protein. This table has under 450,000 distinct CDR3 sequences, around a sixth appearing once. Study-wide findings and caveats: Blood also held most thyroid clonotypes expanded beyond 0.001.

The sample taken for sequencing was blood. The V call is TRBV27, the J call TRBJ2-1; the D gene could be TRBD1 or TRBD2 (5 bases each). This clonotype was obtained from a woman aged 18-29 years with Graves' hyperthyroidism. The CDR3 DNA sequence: TGTGCCAGCAGTCCCCTGTCGGGGCTGGGGGAGCAGTTCTTC. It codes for CASSPLSGLGEQFF.